These 17 T cell receptor beta chains were sequenced from one sample in a study of CD8+ T cells in alopecia areata (dated by TCRdb to 2017 to 2018). The library was built by means of the immunoSEQ multiplex PCR assay. To provide template for TCR sequencing, every sample had RNA extracted and reverse transcribed into cDNA. Entries here come from immuneACCESS through TCRdb and include only in-frame sequences with V and J called. Some clones fail to appear in such tables; in the studies checked, an unresolved V gene covers under half of the shortfall, and the cause of the remainder is unknown. The sample records approximately 170,000 clones, approximately 60% of which are singletons. The ten largest clonotypes hold approximately 15% of the sample. The time point label, read with the paper, signifies: 20 to 30 weeks on oral tofacitinib. Taken with the paper, the label for treatment or condition translates to: oral pan-JAK inhibitor, 5-10 mg twice daily.

The sample was CD4+ T cells sorted from blood, taken at week 24, from a patient treated with tofacitinib. These receptors were obtained from a human donor with alopecia areata.

This clone came up a few times. The V call is TRBV6-6, the J call TRBJ2-6; D ambiguous. This CDR3 region has 13 residues. Germline lookup yields CDR1 MNHNY and CDR2 SVGAGI (reference sequence). V lost 4 bases, J lost 7 bases, and 8 bases lay in between. This chain's CDR3 is CASSSSPANVLTF. Here the CDR3 DNA reads TGTGCCAGCAGTTCCTCGCCTGCCAACGTCCTGACTTTC.

This chain links TRBV9 with TRBJ2-2; a possible D gene is TRBD1 (5 bases). The ends were cut back, 4 bases at V and 6 bases at J, with 13 bases in the middle. Germline lookup yields CDR1 SGDLS and CDR2 YYNGEE. This CDR3 has 14 amino acids. CDR3 protein: CASSRMSGSGELFF. CDR3 DNA sequence: TGTGCCAGCAGCCGCATGTCAGGGTCCGGGGAGCTGTTTTTT. Supplemented by reference TRBV9 and TRBJ2-2, the full variable domain reads DSGVTQTPKHLITATGQRVTLRCSPRSGDLSVYWYQQSLDQGLQFLIQYYNGEERAKGNILERFSAQQFPDLHSELNLSSLELGDSALYFCASSRMSGSGELFFGEGSRLTVL.

CDR3 bases: TGCAGCGGCGGGGGGGAGGGCCGCTACACCTTC. The encoded protein is CSGGGEGRYTF. The chain recombines TRBV29-1 with TRBJ1-2, with D perhaps matching TRBD1 (5 bases). The length of the CDR3 is 11 residues. Trimming left V 7 bases short and J 9 bases short, with 15 bases between. The germline V gene encodes CDR1 SQVTM and CDR2 ANQGSEA.

The chain recombines TRBV12-5 with TRBJ1-2; tentatively, D is TRBD1 (5 bases). The CDR3 runs 16 residues. CDR1 and CDR2 from the germline V gene are LGHNT and FRNRAP. Trimming took 1 base from V and 5 from J, leaving 17 bases between them. CDR3 nucleotide sequence: TGTGCTAGTGGTTTGGCGGCGGAACCAAGGGGATATGGCTACACCTTC. Its protein is CASGLAAEPRGYGYTF.

J is TRBJ1-1 and V is TRBV5-1; maybe TRBD1 (5 bases). CDR1 is SGHRS and CDR2 is YFSETQ in the germline V gene. V was cut by 0 bases and J by 1 base, with 13 bases left in between. The CDR3 contains 16 residues. The CDR3 loop reads CASSLDPQATNTEAFF. The CDR3 DNA sequence: TGCGCCAGCAGCTTGGACCCACAGGCGACGAACACTGAAGCTTTCTTT.

The sample holds a few counts of this clone. The V gene is TRBV5-1, the J gene TRBJ2-7, with D perhaps assigned TRBD1 or TRBD2 (6 bases each). Trimming shortened V by 2 bases and J by 0 bases, and 12 bases separated the two germline ends. This CDR3 is built from 15 residues. Germline values: CDR1 SGHRS, CDR2 YFSETQ. CDR3 bases: TGCGCCAGCAGCTTCCCGGGGGCCTCCTCCTACGAGCAGTACTTC. Translated: CASSFPGASSYEQYF.

V and J are TRBV5-1 and TRBJ2-6; 7 bases agree with TRBD1. The CDR3 totals 16 residues. V lost 1 base, J lost 0 bases, and 1 base stayed unmatched. Germline lookup yields CDR1 SGHRS and CDR2 YFSETQ. CDR3 bases: TGCGCCAGCAGCTTGACAGGGGACTCTGGGGCCAACGTCCTGACTTTC. This encodes CASSLTGDSGANVLTF.

J is TRBJ2-5 and V is TRBV5-1; 11 nucleotides align to TRBD2. V dropped 3 bases and J dropped 0; count of bases not matched to a gene: 4. Per the germline V gene, CDR1 is SGHRS and CDR2 is YFSETQ. The CDR3 runs to 16 residues. The CDR3, as DNA: TGCGCCAGCAGCTACAGACTAGCGGGAAACCAAGAGACCCAGTACTTC. Translating gives CASSYRLAGNQETQYF.

The chain couples TRBV20-1 to TRBJ2-1; no clear D gene. Trimming took off 5 bases at V and 3 bases at J, with 5 bases between the two ends. Looked up from germline, CDR1 is DFQATT and CDR2 is SNEGSKA (reference sequence). The CDR3 length is 11 residues. In DNA form, the CDR3 reads TGCAGTGCTGCCGTCTACAATGAGCAGTTCTTC. Protein sequence: CSAAVYNEQFF.

V is TRBV30 and J is TRBJ2-7; TRBD1 matches 7 bases. With V trimmed by 3 bases and J by 7 bases, 9 bases remained unmatched. The CDR3 runs 13 residues. Germline V gene data show CDR1 as GTSNPN and CDR2 as SVGIG (reference sequence). CDR3 sequence (DNA): TGTGCCTGGAGGCAACAGGGGTTCTGGGAGCAGTACTTC. This encodes CAWRQQGFWEQYF.

The chain has TRBV5-1 and TRBJ2-3; 9 nucleotides agree with TRBD2. The ends lost 4 bases at V and 2 bases at J; junction bases unmatched: 5. This CDR3 has 15 amino acids. Germline-derived CDR1 and CDR2 are SGHRS and YFSETQ. Written as DNA, the CDR3 is TGCGCCAGCAGCGACGGGACTAGCCCCACAGATACGCAGTATTTT. Translated: CASSDGTSPTDTQYF.

This clone was counted only a few times. The genes are TRBV27 and TRBJ2-3; a weak D match, TRBD1 (5 bases). The germline V and J ends were trimmed by 6 bases and 3 bases, with 10 bases remaining between them. CDR3 length equals 13 residues. CDR1 and CDR2 from the germline V gene are MNHEY and SMNVEV (reference sequence). The CDR3 protein is CASRTVGTDTQYF. CDR3 DNA: TGTGCCAGCAGGACAGTGGGTACAGATACGCAGTATTTT.

This rearrangement joins TRBV7-8 to TRBJ1-6; possible D gene TRBD1, 5 bases. Germline V lookup: CDR1 SGHVS, CDR2 FQNEAQ. This CDR3 is built from 15 residues. Trimming stripped 5 bases from V and 7 bases from J, with 15 bases between. The CDR3 DNA reads TGTGCCAGCAGCGGGGGAGCAGGTGTAAATTCACCCCTCCACTTT. Its translation: CASSGGAGVNSPLHF.

This clone showed up just a few times. The V and J genes are TRBV27 and TRBJ2-7; D is perhaps TRBD1 (5 bases). The germline V gene encodes CDR1 MNHEY and CDR2 SMNVEV (reference sequence). This CDR3 has 15 residues. Trimming removed 0 bases at V and 7 bases at J, with 16 bases between. The CDR3 DNA is TGTGCCAGCAGTTTATCGGGCAGGGATCCGCGGGAGCAGTACTTC. It is translated as CASSLSGRDPREQYF.

A few counts support this clone. The chain has TRBV29-1 and TRBJ1-2; D gene uncertain. From germline, CDR1 is SQVTM and CDR2 ANQGSEA. Trimming shortened V by 1 base and J by 5 bases, and 5 bases separated the two germline ends. The CDR3 has 11 amino acids. CDR3 loop: CSVEVLYGYTF. CDR3 DNA sequence: TGCAGCGTTGAAGTCTTATATGGCTACACCTTC.

The chain joins TRBV29-1 to TRBJ2-5; possible D gene TRBD1, 6 bases. Germline loops: CDR1 SQVTM, CDR2 ANQGSEA. The CDR3 sequence is 13 residues long. V gave up 6 bases and J gave up 4 bases, with 15 bases separating them. The CDR3 DNA follows: TGCAGCGTCCAGGACAGTCGGGGAGAGACCCAGTACTTC. Protein sequence: CSVQDSRGETQYF.

This chain connects TRBV4-1 to TRBJ2-6; D gene unclear. Deletions cut 4 bases from V and 5 bases from J, with 6 bases between. Germline assignment: CDR1 MGHRA and CDR2 YSYEKL. There are 13 residues in the CDR3. The CDR3 loop reads CASSLSWANVLTF. CDR3 coding DNA: TGCGCCAGCAGCCTTAGCTGGGCCAACGTCCTGACTTTC.